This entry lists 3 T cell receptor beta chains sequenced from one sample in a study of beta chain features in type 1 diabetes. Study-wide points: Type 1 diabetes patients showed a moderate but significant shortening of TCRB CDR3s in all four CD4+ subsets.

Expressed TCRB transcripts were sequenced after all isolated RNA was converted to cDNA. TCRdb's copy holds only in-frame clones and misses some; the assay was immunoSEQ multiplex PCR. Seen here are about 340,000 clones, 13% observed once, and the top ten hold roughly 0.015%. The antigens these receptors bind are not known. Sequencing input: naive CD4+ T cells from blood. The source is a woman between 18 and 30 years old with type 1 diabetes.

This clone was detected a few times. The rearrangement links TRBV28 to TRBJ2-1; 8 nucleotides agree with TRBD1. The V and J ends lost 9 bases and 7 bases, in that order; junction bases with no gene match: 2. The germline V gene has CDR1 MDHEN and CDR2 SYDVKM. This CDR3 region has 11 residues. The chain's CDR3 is CARRTGNEQFF. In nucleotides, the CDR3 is TGTGCCAGGAGGACAGGGAATGAGCAGTTCTTC.

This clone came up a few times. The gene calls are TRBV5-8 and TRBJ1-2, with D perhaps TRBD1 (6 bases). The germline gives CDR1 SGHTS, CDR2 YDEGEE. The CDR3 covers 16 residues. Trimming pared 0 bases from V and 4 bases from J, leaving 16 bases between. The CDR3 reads CASSLAKTGAIYGYTF. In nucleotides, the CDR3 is TGTGCCAGCAGCTTGGCCAAGACAGGAGCCATCTATGGCTACACCTTC.

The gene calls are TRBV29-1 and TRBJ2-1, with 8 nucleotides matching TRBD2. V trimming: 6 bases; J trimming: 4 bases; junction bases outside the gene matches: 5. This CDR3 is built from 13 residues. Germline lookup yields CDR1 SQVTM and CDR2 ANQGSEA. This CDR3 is CSVKGLAYNEQFF. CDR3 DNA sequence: TGCAGCGTGAAAGGACTAGCATACAATGAGCAGTTCTTC.